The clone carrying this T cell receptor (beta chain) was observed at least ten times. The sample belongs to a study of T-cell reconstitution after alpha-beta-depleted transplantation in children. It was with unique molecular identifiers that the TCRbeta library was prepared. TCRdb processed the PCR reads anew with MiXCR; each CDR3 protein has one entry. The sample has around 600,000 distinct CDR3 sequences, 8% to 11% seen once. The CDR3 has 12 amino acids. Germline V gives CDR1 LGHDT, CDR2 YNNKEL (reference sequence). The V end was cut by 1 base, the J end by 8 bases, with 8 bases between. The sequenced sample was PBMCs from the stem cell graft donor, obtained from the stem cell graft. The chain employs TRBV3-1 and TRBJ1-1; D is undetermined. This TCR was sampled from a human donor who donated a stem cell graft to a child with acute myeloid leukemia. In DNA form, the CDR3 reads TGTGCCAGCAGCCAAGTGATGAGCGAAGCTTTCTTT. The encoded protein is CASSQVMSEAFF.